This T cell receptor (beta chain) was obtained from a study of shared clonotypes between healthy human individuals. The overall study: The plates for each donor numbered three CD4 naive, three CD4 memory, two CD8 naive and one CD8 memory.

Germline V lookup: CDR1 MDHEN, CDR2 SYDVKM. CDR3 length: 14 amino acids. V was clipped by 3 bases and J by 9 bases; unmatched bases: 8. Replicate PCRs from sorted subsets contained approximately 200 ng DNA, which is 29,000 or so T cell genomes. Assay: immunoSEQ multiplex PCR; the TCRdb copy retains only in-frame clones and omits some. The table records 650,000 to 750,000 clones, roughly 70% of them present only once. Input material: memory CD4+ T cells sorted from blood. The subset was: CD45RA-negative fraction. The chain couples TRBV28 to TRBJ2-7; 10 bases align to TRBD2. This receptor was identified in a woman aged 25 to 45 in good health. CDR3 sequence (DNA): TGTGCCAGCAGTTTGGGGACTAGCGTTATAGTGCAGTACTTC. Amino acid sequence: CASSLGTSVIVQYF.